Given below is one T cell receptor beta chain in context. These data belong to a study of blood T cell repertoires in COVID-19. Study overall: The United States, Italy and Spain were the sources of the acute and convalescent COVID-19 samples. Sample material is recorded as cDNA or gDNA derived from T cells, B-cell-depleted T cells, or PBMCs.

In the study's own analysis: Amplified reference gene primers provided the basis for estimating nucleated cell counts. TCRdb keeps only in-frame clones here, not all; method: immunoSEQ multiplex PCR. The DNA gave D and trimming, while V, J and clone size come from that table. This table holds 270,000 or so clones, 81% found once. Trimming removed 7 bases from V and 10 bases from J, with 16 bases in between. This CDR3 comprises 13 residues. CDR1 MNHEY and CDR2 SVGAGI come from the germline V gene. This TCR derives from a woman aged 60-75 years with active or convalescent COVID-19. This chain links TRBV6-5 with TRBJ1-4, with no clear D. The sequencing sample was made of peripheral blood. CDR3 protein: CASMRELGGKLFF. The CDR3 DNA sequence: TGTGCCAGCATGAGGGAGTTAGGCGGAAAACTGTTTTTT.